One TCR beta chain is described in this entry. This clonotype appeared many times. The clone's antigen remains unknown. One base away there is no much larger clone; base qualities are not given. This specimen belongs to a study of early T cells in non-severe SARS-CoV-2 infection (dated by TCRdb to the early 2020s). A note on the overall study: Because TCR sequencing relied on bulk RNA taken from unsorted whole blood, pairing of alpha and beta chains was not possible. Here is what the overall study found, with its caveats: VDJdb matching was skewed toward anti-spike CD8 responses and likely underestimated virus-specific expansions by missing private and CD4 specificities.

V is cut by 5 bases and J by 0 bases, and the space between the germline ends is 8 bases. From the germline V gene (reference sequence), CDR1 is LNHDA and CDR2 is SQIVND. The CDR3 contains 14 residues, cysteine and phenylalanine counted. Only the CDR3 region is kept as DNA, spanning 42 bases read in frame from base 1. A case-control design nested within a healthcare worker cohort in London, UK, was used, with weekly nasopharyngeal swab PCR tests and blood sampling performed. Between 23 and 31 March 2020, the week of the UK lockdown, healthcare workers were enrolled and then followed up weekly for as long as 16 weeks. The method behind the library was 5' RACE. The data were produced on a NextSeq 500. The TCR library protocol attached unique molecular identifiers to individual cDNA molecules to correct for sequencing error and PCR bias. Both TCR alpha and beta chains were sequenced, and tight co-correlation was observed between alpha and beta sequence abundances in each sample. The source study handled its data this way. V gene, J gene and CDR3 annotation of TCR sequences was performed with Decombinator V4. Expanded TCRs were defined as changing significantly between any two time points under a Poisson model with p below 0.0001. TCR abundances were normalised to the total number of TCRs sequenced in each sample and reported as counts per million. MAIT TCRs were defined by TRAV1-2 paired with TRAJ12, TRAJ20 or TRAJ33, and iNKT TCRs by TRAV10 paired with TRAJ18. VDJdb, accessed 1 November 2021, was searched for CMV, EBV and SARS-CoV-2 annotated TCRs, with TCRs annotated for multiple antigens excluded. TCRdb applied fastp at Q25 and MiXCR to the public reads, then kept only in-frame beta chains. Identical CDR3 proteins give one entry, which carries the most common genes and DNA. The V and J calls were not made by the authors but by TCRdb's processing. This sample has about 26,000 distinct CDR3 sequences in its table, and 4.5% to 6% of those were observed once. The ten largest account for approximately 3.8% of the sample.

The clonotype originates from an adult who was a healthcare worker with PCR-confirmed SARS-CoV-2 infection or an uninfected control (not recorded which). Recombination linked TRBV19 to TRBJ2-1, with the D gene uncertain. The sample taken for sequencing was whole blood. The CDR3 amino acid sequence is: CASSSRTSYNEQFF. The DNA reads TGTGCCAGTAGTTCGCGGACCTCCTACAATGAGCAGTTCTTC.